This T cell receptor beta chain was captured in a study of T cell clones after liver transplantation. Turning to the study itself: Draws occurred before transplant, before withdrawal, and after complete or failed withdrawal. The study's findings and limits: Donor-reactive sequences fell more than third party-reactive ones, suggesting partial deletion. These preliminary findings come from unstandardized post-transplant sampling times. Low donor cell numbers restricted donor-reactive repertoire measurement in a couple of subjects.

Points on this clone: The target antigen is unknown.

Profiling relied on immunoSEQ multiplex PCR, and the TCRdb table lists in-frame clones only, not all of them. The sample consists of about 74,000 clones, over 70% of them appearing once. In germline, CDR1 is MDHEN, CDR2 SYDVKM. The CDR3 is 14 amino acids. V was cut by 6 bases and J by 6 bases, with 15 bases left in between. This chain links TRBV28 with TRBJ1-5; D not certain. The origin of this receptor is a human donor who received a liver transplant. The specimen comprised CD4+ T cells from blood, sampled before liver transplant. The CDR3 spells CASSRGRGSQPQHF. CDR3 DNA sequence: TGTGCCAGCAGCCGAGGACGCGGGAGTCAGCCCCAGCATTTT.